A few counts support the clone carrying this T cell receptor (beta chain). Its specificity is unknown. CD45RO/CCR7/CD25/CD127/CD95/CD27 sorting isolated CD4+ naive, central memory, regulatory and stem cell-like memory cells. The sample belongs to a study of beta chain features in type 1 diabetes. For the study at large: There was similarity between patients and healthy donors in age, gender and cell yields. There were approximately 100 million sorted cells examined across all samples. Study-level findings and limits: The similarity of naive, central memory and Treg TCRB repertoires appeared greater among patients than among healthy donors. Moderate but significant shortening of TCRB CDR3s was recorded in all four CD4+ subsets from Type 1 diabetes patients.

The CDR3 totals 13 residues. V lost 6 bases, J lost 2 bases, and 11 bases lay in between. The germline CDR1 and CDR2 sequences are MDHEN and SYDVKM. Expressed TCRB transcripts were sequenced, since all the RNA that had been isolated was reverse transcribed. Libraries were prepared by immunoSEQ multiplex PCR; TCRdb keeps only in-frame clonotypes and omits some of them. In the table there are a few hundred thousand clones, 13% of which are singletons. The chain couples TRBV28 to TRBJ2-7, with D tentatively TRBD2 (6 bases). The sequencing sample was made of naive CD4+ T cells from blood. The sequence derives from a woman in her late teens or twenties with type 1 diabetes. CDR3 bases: TGTGCCAGCAGCCAGGAGGGCCCCTACGAGCAGTACTTC. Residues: CASSQEGPYEQYF.